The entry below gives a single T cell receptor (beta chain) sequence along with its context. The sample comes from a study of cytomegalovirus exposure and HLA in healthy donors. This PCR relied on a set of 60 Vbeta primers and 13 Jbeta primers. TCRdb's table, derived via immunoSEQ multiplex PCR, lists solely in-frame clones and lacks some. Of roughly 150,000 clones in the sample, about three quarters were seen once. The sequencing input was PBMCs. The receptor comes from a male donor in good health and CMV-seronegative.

The CDR3 DNA sequence: TGTGCCATCAGTGGTCGAAGGGGACAACTCACCGGGGAGCTGTTTTTT. Its translation: CAISGRRGQLTGELFF. This rearrangement joins TRBV10-3 to TRBJ2-2, with D perhaps matching TRBD1 (6 bases). The V end was cut by 4 bases, the J end by 4 bases, with 16 bases between. Germline CDR1 ENHRY, CDR2 SYGVKD. The CDR3 is 16 residues long.